The 24 T cell receptor beta chains given below trace back to one sample, sequenced in a study of T cell changes during pregnancy in multiple sclerosis. Profiling relied on immunoSEQ multiplex PCR, and the TCRdb table lists in-frame clones only, not all of them. This sample yields over 55,000 clones, of which roughly 90% are seen a single time; approximately 2.2% belongs to the top ten. The sequencing used peripheral blood, collected in the first trimester of pregnancy. The receptors originated from a female donor with multiple sclerosis, enrolled in a pregnancy study.

This clone was observed a single time. V usage is TRBV2 and J usage is TRBJ1-2; 9 bases align to TRBD1. The CDR3 is 15 amino acids. Germline V gives CDR1 SNHLY, CDR2 FYNNEI. V was pared by 0 bases and J by 7 bases, with 6 bases of the junction left unmatched. Here the CDR3 reads CASSEAPGQGAGYTF. CDR3 sequence (DNA): TGTGCCAGCAGTGAAGCCCCGGGACAGGGAGCTGGCTACACCTTC.

This clone was recorded once. The chain recombines TRBV5-4 with TRBJ2-7, with 8 nucleotides matching TRBD2. The V gene's germline CDR1 is SGHNT and CDR2 YYREEE (reference sequence). The trim removed 3 bases at V and 3 bases at J, leaving 14 bases unmatched. The CDR3 sequence is 17 residues long. CDR3 protein: CASSSPRGAGVIYEQYF. The CDR3 DNA sequence: TGTGCCAGCAGCTCCCCTCGGGGAGCGGGAGTTATCTACGAGCAGTACTTC.

The chain links TRBV5-5 to TRBJ1-2; a weak D match, TRBD1 (6 bases). Germline V gene lookup returns CDR1 SGHKS and CDR2 YYEKEE (reference sequence). This CDR3 region has 13 residues. V dropped 3 bases and J dropped 8 bases, with 14 bases sitting between them. The CDR3 reads CASSSGTPGGYTF. CDR3 nucleotides: TGTGCCAGCAGCTCCGGGACACCCGGGGGCTACACCTTC.

The rearrangement links TRBV2 to TRBJ2-7; D gene uncertain. Trimming stripped 5 bases from V and 5 bases from J, with 7 bases between. The CDR3 runs 11 residues. Germline V gives CDR1 SNHLY, CDR2 FYNNEI. In DNA form, the CDR3 reads TGTGCCAGCAGTCCCCGTCACGAGCAGTACTTC. Amino acid sequence: CASSPRHEQYF.

The chain carries TRBV28 and TRBJ2-3; 10 nucleotides match TRBD2. V dropped 6 bases and J dropped 2; count of bases not matched to a gene: 5. Germline V lookup: CDR1 MDHEN, CDR2 SYDVKM. CDR3 length: 15 residues. The CDR3 nucleotides are TGTGCCAGCAGCCCGAGCGGGAGGGCCACAGATACGCAGTATTTT. Protein: CASSPSGRATDTQYF.

The V gene is TRBV4-3, the J gene TRBJ1-1; the D is unclear. Germline CDR1 reads LGHNA; CDR2 reads YSLEER. With 0 bases removed from V and 4 bases from J, the gap between germline ends came to 12 bases. CDR3 length: 15 residues. The CDR3 spells CASSQDANSGTEAFF. In DNA, the CDR3 is TGCGCCAGCAGCCAAGATGCGAATTCGGGCACTGAAGCTTTCTTT.

The gene calls are TRBV18 and TRBJ1-1; weak D call: TRBD1 (6 bases). This CDR3 comprises 15 residues. Between the trimmed V and J ends, which lost 5 bases and 1 base, there was a span of 14 bases. Germline CDR1 is KGHSH and CDR2 is LQKENI. The CDR3: CASSAIQGKNTEAFF. The CDR3 DNA follows: TGTGCCAGCTCAGCAATTCAGGGGAAGAACACTGAAGCTTTCTTT.

This chain joins TRBV6-6 and TRBJ2-1; 11 positions match TRBD2. This CDR3 is 15 amino acids long. The trim removed 3 bases at V and 7 bases at J, leaving 5 bases unmatched. Germline V gene lookup returns CDR1 MNHNY and CDR2 SVGAGI (reference sequence). The CDR3 DNA is TGTGCCAGCAGTTATGGTAGCGGGAGGGCGAATGAGCAGTTCTTC. It encodes CASSYGSGRANEQFF.

This chain uses TRBV7-9 with TRBJ1-5; no reliable D call. This CDR3 is 15 amino acids long. Trimming took off 1 base at V and 2 bases at J, with 9 bases between the two ends. Germline CDR1 and CDR2: SEHNR and FQNEAQ (reference sequence). The CDR3 coding sequence is TGTGCCAGCAGCTTAGGAGGGAATGGCAATCAGCCCCAGCATTTT. Its protein product is CASSLGGNGNQPQHF.

V and J are TRBV12-5 and TRBJ1-3; D is perhaps TRBD1 (5 bases). Germline V gives CDR1 LGHNT, CDR2 FRNRAP. This CDR3 comprises 14 residues. The V end was cut by 1 base, the J end by 2 bases, with 6 bases between. The CDR3 here is CASGLGQPGNTIYF. CDR3 DNA: TGTGCTAGTGGTTTGGGACAGCCTGGAAACACCATATATTTT.

J is TRBJ2-3 and V is TRBV7-9; 12 bases map to TRBD2. This CDR3 region has 16 residues. Germline V lookup: CDR1 SEHNR, CDR2 FQNEAQ (reference sequence). Germline trimming cut 1 base from V and 8 bases from J; bases unmatched to any gene: 7. This CDR3 reads CASSLGLAGDRGTQYF. CDR3 DNA sequence: TGTGCCAGCAGCTTAGGACTAGCGGGAGATCGGGGTACGCAGTATTTT.

The gene calls are TRBV4-3 and TRBJ2-2; 13 nucleotides agree with TRBD2. V trimming: 5 bases; J trimming: 1 base; junction bases outside the gene matches: 4. Germline loops: CDR1 LGHNA, CDR2 YSLEER. The CDR3 extends over 17 amino acids. CDR3 nucleotides: TGCGCCAGCAGCTGGGGACTAGCGGGAATGAACACCGGGGAGCTGTTTTTT. Translating it yields CASSWGLAGMNTGELFF.

The J gene is TRBJ2-3, the V gene TRBV7-6; 9 positions match TRBD1. J lost 4 bases, V lost 5 bases, and 10 bases had no gene match. This CDR3 region has 16 residues. Germline-derived CDR1 and CDR2 are SGHVS and FNYEAQ. CDR3 nucleotide sequence: TGTGCCAGCAGCCGAGGGTACCGGGACAGGGCAGATACGCAGTATTTT. It is translated as CASSRGYRDRADTQYF.

CDR3 nucleotide sequence: TGTGCCAGCAGCTCATCCCACACAGGGGGACGATCCTACGAGCAGTACTTC. Amino acids: CASSSSHTGGRSYEQYF. This chain links TRBV7-2 with TRBJ2-7; 8 bases fit TRBD1. The CDR3 is made up of 17 amino acids. The germline V gene has CDR1 SGHTA and CDR2 FQGNSA. J gave up 1 base and V 4 bases, and 12 bases lay outside the gene matches.

The rearrangement joins TRBV6-5 to TRBJ1-5, with 8 bases aligning to TRBD1. The CDR3 has 14 residues. V lost 4 bases to trimming and J lost 7 bases; unmatched junction nucleotides: 6. CDR1 is MNHEY, CDR2 SVGAGI, per germline. For the CDR3, the DNA is TGTGCCAGCAGTTCAGACAGGGGTGGCCAGCCCCAGCATTTT. This gives the protein CASSSDRGGQPQHF.

The table lists this clone with a count of one. The chain is built from TRBV5-4 and TRBJ2-7; 8 nucleotides agree with TRBD1. CDR3 length equals 15 residues. CDR1 and CDR2 from the germline V gene are SGHNT and YYREEE (reference sequence). V was clipped by 4 bases and J by 1 base; unmatched bases: 7. As DNA, the CDR3 is TGTGCCAGCAGCCTCGACTGGACAGGGTCCTACGAGCAGTACTTC. Translation: CASSLDWTGSYEQYF.

The rearrangement links TRBV28 to TRBJ1-5; maybe TRBD1 (5 bases). Trimming shortened V by 6 bases and J by 5 bases, and 14 bases separated the two germline ends. CDR1 is MDHEN, CDR2 SYDVKM, per germline. There are 14 residues in the CDR3. DNA for the CDR3: TGTGCCAGCAGGCTTTGGCAGGGTCATCAGCCCCAGCATTTT. Translated: CASRLWQGHQPQHF.

The CDR3 nucleotides read TGTGCCAGCAGCTTAGGGACTGGGGCCTCCTACAATGAGCAGTTCTTC. Protein: CASSLGTGASYNEQFF. J is TRBJ2-1 and V is TRBV7-3, with a possible D match to TRBD2 (6 bases). The CDR3 has 16 residues. Germline loops: CDR1 SGHTA, CDR2 FQGTGA. Trimming shortened V by 2 bases and J by 0 bases, and 11 bases separated the two germline ends.

The chain combines TRBV19 with TRBJ2-2, with TRBD2 identical over 14 bases. The trim removed 1 base at V and 4 bases at J, leaving 8 bases unmatched. CDR1 is LNHDA and CDR2 is SQIVND in the germline V gene (reference sequence). The CDR3 is 19 amino acids. The CDR3: CASSIAKTSGRAATGELFF. CDR3 DNA: TGTGCCAGTAGTATAGCAAAGACTAGCGGGAGGGCCGCCACCGGGGAGCTGTTTTTT.

The rearrangement joins TRBV4-1 to TRBJ2-1, with TRBD2 matching over 12 bases. The CDR3 runs 19 residues. V lost 1 base to trimming and J lost 6 bases; unmatched junction nucleotides: 13. CDR1 is MGHRA and CDR2 is YSYEKL in the germline V gene. CDR3 coding DNA: TGCGCCAGCAGCCAAGTCACCCCAGGTCCTAGCGGGAGGGCCAATGAGCAGTTCTTC. This codes for CASSQVTPGPSGRANEQFF.

The chain links TRBV9 to TRBJ1-4; D is possibly TRBD1 (5 bases). CDR3 length: 15 amino acids. V lost 0 bases and J 5 bases, leaving 11 bases between the germline ends. Germline values: CDR1 SGDLS, CDR2 YYNGEE. This chain's CDR3 is CASSVGSGLNEKLFF. For the CDR3, the DNA is TGTGCCAGCAGCGTAGGGTCAGGGTTGAATGAAAAACTGTTTTTT.

J is TRBJ2-6 and V is TRBV4-2; D is perhaps TRBD1 (6 bases). V was clipped by 3 bases and J by 1 base, with 7 bases between them. This CDR3 region has 15 residues. Germline assignment: CDR1 LGHNA and CDR2 YNFKEQ. CDR3 sequence reads: CASSHTGSGANVLTF. CDR3 DNA sequence: TGTGCCAGCAGCCATACAGGGTCTGGGGCCAACGTCCTGACTTTC.

The rearrangement links TRBV28 to TRBJ2-1, with D tentatively TRBD2 (6 bases). This CDR3 region has 16 residues. The germline V gene encodes CDR1 MDHEN and CDR2 SYDVKM. Trimming pared 10 bases from V and 0 bases from J, leaving 19 bases between. The CDR3 here is CATPRVGRVSYNEQFF. CDR3 nucleotides: TGTGCCACCCCCCGGGTCGGGAGAGTCTCCTACAATGAGCAGTTCTTC.

In this sample, this clone turned up once. Other DNA sequences within the sample encode an identical CDR3. The V gene is TRBV18, the J gene TRBJ2-1, with 7 bases that match TRBD2. Germline V gives CDR1 KGHSH, CDR2 LQKENI. V shed 0 bases, J shed 2 bases, and the junction held 4 bases outside the gene matches. The CDR3 spans 16 residues. Here the CDR3 reads CASSPPGLAAYNEQFF. For the CDR3, the DNA is TGTGCCAGCTCACCACCGGGGCTAGCGGCCTACAATGAGCAGTTCTTC.